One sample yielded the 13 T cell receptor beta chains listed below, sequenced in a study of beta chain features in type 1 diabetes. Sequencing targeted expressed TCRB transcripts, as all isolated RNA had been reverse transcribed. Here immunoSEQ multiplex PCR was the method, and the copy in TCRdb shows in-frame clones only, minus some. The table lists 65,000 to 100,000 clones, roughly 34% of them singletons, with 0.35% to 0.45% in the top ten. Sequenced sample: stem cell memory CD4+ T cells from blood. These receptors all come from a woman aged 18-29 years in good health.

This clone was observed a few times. CDR3 in DNA: TGTGCCAGCAGCTTTGTAATAGCGGGGGCCGATACGCAGTATTTT. This gives the protein CASSFVIAGADTQYF. The chain carries TRBV11-2 and TRBJ2-3, with TRBD2 matching over 9 bases. This CDR3 is 15 amino acids long. From germline, CDR1 is SGHAT and CDR2 FQNNGV. J gave up 6 bases and V 3 bases, and 7 bases lay outside the gene matches.

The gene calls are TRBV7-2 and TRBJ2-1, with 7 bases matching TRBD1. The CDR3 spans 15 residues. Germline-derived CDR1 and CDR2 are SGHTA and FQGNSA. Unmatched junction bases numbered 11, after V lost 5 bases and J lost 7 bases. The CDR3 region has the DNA TGTGCCAGCAGCGGAAGGGGGCGCCTAGGGAATGAGCAGTTCTTC. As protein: CASSGRGRLGNEQFF.

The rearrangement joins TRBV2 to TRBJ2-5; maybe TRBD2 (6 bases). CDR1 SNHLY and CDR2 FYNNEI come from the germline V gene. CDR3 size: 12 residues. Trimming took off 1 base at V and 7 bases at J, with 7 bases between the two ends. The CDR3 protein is CASSEGRGTQYF. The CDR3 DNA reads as TGTGCCAGCAGTGAAGGGCGGGGGACCCAGTACTTC.

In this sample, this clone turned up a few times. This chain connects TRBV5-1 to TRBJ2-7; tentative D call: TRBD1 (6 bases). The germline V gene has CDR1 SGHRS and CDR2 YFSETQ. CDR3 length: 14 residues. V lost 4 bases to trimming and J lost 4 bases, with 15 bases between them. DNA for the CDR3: TGCGCCAGCAGCGTCACAGGGTCCTGGTACGAGCAGTACTTC. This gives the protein CASSVTGSWYEQYF.

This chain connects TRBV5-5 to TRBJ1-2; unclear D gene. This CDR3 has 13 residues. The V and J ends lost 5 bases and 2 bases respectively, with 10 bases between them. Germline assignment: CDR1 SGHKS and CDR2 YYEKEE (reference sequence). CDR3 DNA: TGTGCCAGCAGGGCGGACTGGAACTATGGCTACACCTTC. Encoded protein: CASRADWNYGYTF.

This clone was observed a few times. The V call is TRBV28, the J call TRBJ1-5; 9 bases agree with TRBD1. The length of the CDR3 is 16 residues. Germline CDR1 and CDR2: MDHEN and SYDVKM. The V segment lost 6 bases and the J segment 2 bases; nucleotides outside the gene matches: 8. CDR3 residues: CASSPLDRGGNQPQHF. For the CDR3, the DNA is TGTGCCAGCAGCCCATTGGACAGGGGTGGCAATCAGCCCCAGCATTTT.

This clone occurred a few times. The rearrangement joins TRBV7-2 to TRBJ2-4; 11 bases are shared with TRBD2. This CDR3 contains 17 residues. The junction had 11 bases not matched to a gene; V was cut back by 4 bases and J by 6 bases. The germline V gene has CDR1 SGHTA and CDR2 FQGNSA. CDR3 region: CASSSTLAGGPGNIQYF. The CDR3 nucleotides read TGTGCCAGCAGCTCAACCTTAGCGGGGGGGCCGGGAAACATTCAGTACTTC.

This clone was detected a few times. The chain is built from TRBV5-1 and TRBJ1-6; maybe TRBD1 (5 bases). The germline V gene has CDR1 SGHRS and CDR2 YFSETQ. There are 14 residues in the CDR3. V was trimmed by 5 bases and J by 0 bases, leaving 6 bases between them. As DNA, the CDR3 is TGCGCCAGCAGTGGGGCCTCCTATAATTCACCCCTCCACTTT. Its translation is CASSGASYNSPLHF.

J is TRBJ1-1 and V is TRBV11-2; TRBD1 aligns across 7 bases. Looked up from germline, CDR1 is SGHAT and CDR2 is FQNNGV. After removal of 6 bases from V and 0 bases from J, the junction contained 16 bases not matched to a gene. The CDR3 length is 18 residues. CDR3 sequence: CASRSTPPRQGLNTEAFF. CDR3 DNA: TGTGCCAGCAGGTCTACCCCTCCCAGACAGGGTCTGAACACTGAAGCTTTCTTT.

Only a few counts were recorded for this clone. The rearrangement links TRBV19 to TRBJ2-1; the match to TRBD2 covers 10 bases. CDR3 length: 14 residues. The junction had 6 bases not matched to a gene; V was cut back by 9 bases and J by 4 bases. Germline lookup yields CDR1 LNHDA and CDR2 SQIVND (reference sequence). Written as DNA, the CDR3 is TGTGCCAGCTCCGGACTAGCGGATTACAATGAGCAGTTCTTC. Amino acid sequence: CASSGLADYNEQFF.

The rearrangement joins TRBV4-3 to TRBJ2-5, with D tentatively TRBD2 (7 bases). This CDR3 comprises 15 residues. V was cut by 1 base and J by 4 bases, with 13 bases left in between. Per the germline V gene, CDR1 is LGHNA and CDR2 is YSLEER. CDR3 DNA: TGCGCCAGCAGCCAAGGGAATAGGGGGGGAGAGACCCAGTACTTC. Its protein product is CASSQGNRGGETQYF.

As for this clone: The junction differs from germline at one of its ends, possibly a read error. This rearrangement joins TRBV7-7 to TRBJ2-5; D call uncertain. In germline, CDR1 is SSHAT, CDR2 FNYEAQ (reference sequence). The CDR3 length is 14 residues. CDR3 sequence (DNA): TGTGCTAGCAGCTTAGGATCTGCCGGAGAGACCCAGTACTTC. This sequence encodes CASSLGSAGETQYF.

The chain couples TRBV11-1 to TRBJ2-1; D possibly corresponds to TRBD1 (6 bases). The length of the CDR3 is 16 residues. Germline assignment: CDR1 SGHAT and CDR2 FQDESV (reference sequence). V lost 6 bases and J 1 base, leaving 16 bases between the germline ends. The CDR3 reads CASSSTRGESYNEQFF. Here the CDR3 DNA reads TGTGCCAGCAGTTCTACCAGGGGCGAGTCCTACAATGAGCAGTTCTTC.